The source of this T cell receptor beta chain is a study of radiotherapy plus CTLA-4 blockade in lung cancer. V lost 2 bases to trimming and J lost 4 bases; unmatched junction nucleotides: 6. Per germline, CDR1 SGHNT and CDR2 YYREEE (reference sequence). CDR3 size: 14 residues. Measured with immunoSEQ multiplex PCR; TCRdb has only the in-frame clones, and not every one. The sample includes approximately 83,000 clones, 60% to 85% of them seen just once. This sequence joins TRBV5-4 and TRBJ2-7; 7 bases fit TRBD2. This sequence originates from a human donor with non-small cell lung cancer who had a partial response to radiotherapy plus ipilimumab. Some clones in this sample may be carry-over from other donors' samples. The source was peripheral blood, collected from a patient treated with radiotherapy plus ipilimumab. Here the CDR3 reads CASSLERGSYEQYF. For the CDR3, the DNA is TGTGCCAGCAGCTTAGAGCGGGGATCATACGAGCAGTACTTC.